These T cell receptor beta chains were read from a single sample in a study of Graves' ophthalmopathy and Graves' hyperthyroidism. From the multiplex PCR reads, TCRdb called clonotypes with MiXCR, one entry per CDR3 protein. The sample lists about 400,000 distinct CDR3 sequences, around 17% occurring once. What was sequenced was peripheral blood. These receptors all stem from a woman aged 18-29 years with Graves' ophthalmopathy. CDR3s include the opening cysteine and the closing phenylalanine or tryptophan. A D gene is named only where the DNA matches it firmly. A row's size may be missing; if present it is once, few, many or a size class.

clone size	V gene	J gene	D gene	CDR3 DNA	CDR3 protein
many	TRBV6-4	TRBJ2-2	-	TGTGCCAGCAGTGTGAGGGATGGGAACACCGGGGAGCTGTTTTTT	CASSVRDGNTGELFF
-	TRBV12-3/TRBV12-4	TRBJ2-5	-	TGTGCCAGCAGTTTGTTAGGGGTTGGGACCCAGTACTTC	CASSLLGVGTQYF
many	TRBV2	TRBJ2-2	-	TGTGCCACCTCGAGGGGACGGAACACCGGGGAGCTGTTTTTT	CATSRGRNTGELFF
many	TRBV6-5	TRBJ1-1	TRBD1	TGTGCCAGCAGTTTAAGCAGGGGGCGATATCTTGACACTGAAGCTTTCTTT	CASSLSRGRYLDTEAFF
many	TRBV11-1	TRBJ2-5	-	TGTGCCAGCAGCTTACCCCAACGGGCCCCCAGCCAAGAGACCCAGTACTTC	CASSLPQRAPSQETQYF
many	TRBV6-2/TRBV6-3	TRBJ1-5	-	TGTGCCAGCAGTTACGTGGACTTCAATCAGCCCCAGCATTTT	CASSYVDFNQPQHF
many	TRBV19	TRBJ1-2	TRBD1	TGTGCCAGTATCAACTTACCCGGGACAGGGGATGGCTACACCTTC	CASINLPGTGDGYTF
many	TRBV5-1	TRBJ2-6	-	TGCGCCAGCAGCTCGGGGAGCTCTGGGGCCAACGTCCTGACTTTC	CASSSGSSGANVLTF
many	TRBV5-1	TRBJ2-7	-	TGCGCCAGCACCTACGAGCAGTACTTC	CASTYEQYF
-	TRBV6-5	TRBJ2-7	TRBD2	TGTGCCAGCAGTTACTCGATGTTAGCGGGAGAGTGGCAGTACTTC	CASSYSMLAGEWQYF
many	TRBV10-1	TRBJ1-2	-	TGCGCCAGCAGTCCATCCGGGAATAACTATGGCTACACCTTC	CASSPSGNNYGYTF
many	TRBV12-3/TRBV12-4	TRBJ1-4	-	TGTGCCAGCAGTGCATCCGGGACGGGAGCAACTAATGAAAAACTGTTTTTT	CASSASGTGATNEKLFF
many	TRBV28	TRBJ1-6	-	TGTGCCAGCAGTCGACCGGGGCTTGCAAATTCACCCCTCCACTTT	CASSRPGLANSPLHF
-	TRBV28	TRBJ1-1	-	TGTGCCAGCACCCCAGGGCGCAGAAACACTGAAGCTTTCTTT	CASTPGRRNTEAFF
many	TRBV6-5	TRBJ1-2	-	TGTGCCAGCTTTGGGTGGGGGTTTGGCTACACCTTC	CASFGWGFGYTF
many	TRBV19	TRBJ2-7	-	TGTGCCAGTAAGCCAGTGGGTAGATTCTACGAGCAGTACTTC	CASKPVGRFYEQYF
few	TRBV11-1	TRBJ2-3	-	TGTGCCAGCAGCTTAGAACCTTTCAGAGATACGCAGTATTTT	CASSLEPFRDTQYF
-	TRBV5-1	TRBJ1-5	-	TGCGCCAGCAGCCCCGAAACGGGGCGGCCCCAGCATTTT	CASSPETGRPQHF
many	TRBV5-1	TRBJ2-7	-	TGCGCCAGCAGCTTGCAGCCCTTCGGGGCGGGATACGAGCAGTACTTC	CASSLQPFGAGYEQYF
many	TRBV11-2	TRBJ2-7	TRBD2	TGTGCCAGCAGCTCAAGCGGGAGCGGGTCCTACGAGCAGTACTTC	CASSSSGSGSYEQYF
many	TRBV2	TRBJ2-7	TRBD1	TGTGCCAGCAGGGCCGGACAGGGATTCTACGAGCAGTACTTC	CASRAGQGFYEQYF
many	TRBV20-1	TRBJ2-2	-	TGCAGTGCTAGAGATTGGGAGATAGGGGAGCTGTTTTTT	CSARDWEIGELFF
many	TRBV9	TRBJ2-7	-	TGTGCCAGCAGCGTAACCGAGGGGGAATACTACGAGCAGTACTTC	CASSVTEGEYYEQYF
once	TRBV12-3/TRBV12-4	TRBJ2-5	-	TGTGCCAGCAGTTTCAGGCAGGAGGGAGAGACCCAGTACTTC	CASSFRQEGETQYF
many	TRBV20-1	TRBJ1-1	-	TGCAGTGCTAGATTAATTCTAGGGGGCACTGAAGCTTTCTTT	CSARLILGGTEAFF
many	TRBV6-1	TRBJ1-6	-	TGTGCCAGCAGCGTCAGGTGGTCACCCCTCCACTTT	CASSVRWSPLHF
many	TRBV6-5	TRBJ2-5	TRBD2	TGTGCCAGCAGACCTCTAGCGGGAGGCGAGACCCAGTACTTC	CASRPLAGGETQYF
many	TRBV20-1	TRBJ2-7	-	TGCAGTGCGACCGACACCCCCTACGAGCAGTACTTC	CSATDTPYEQYF
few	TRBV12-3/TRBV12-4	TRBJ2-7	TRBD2	TGTGCCAGCAGTCTCGGGACTAGCGGGAGAGGCTACGAGCAGTACTTC	CASSLGTSGRGYEQYF
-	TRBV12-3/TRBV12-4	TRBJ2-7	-	TGTGCCAGCAGTTTAGTGGCCACCCGTTCCTACGAGCAGTACTTC	CASSLVATRSYEQYF
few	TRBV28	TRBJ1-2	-	TGTGCCAGCAGTTATGGGGCGCTTGGGGATGGCTACACCTTC	CASSYGALGDGYTF
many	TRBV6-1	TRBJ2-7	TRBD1	TGTGCCAGCAGTCTGGGACAGGGCCACAACGAGCAGTACTTC	CASSLGQGHNEQYF
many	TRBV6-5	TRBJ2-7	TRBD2	TGTGCCAGCAGTACTAGCGGGAGATCACCCTACGAGCAGTACTTC	CASSTSGRSPYEQYF